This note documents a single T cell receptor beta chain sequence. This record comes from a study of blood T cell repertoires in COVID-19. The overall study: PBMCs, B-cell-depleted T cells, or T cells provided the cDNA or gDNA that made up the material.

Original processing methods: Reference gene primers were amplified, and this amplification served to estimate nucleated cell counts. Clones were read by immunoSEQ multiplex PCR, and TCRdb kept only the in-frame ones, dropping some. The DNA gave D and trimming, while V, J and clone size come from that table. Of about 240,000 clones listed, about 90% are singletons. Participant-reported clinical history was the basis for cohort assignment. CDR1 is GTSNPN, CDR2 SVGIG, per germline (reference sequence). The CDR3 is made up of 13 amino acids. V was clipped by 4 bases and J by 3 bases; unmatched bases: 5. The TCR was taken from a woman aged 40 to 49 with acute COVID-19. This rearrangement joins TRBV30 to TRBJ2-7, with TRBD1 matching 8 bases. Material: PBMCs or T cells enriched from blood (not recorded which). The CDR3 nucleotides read TGTGCCTGGACCTCTGACAGGGGCTACGAGCAGTACTTC. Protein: CAWTSDRGYEQYF.